What follows is one TCR beta chain and its context. Its specificity is not known. This record belongs to a study of T cell repertoires in aging, cancer and after chemotherapy. Turning to the study itself: Donors were grouped into six age bands spanning 30 or younger through 70 or older. Chronic lymphocytic leukemia patients on fludarabine- or bendamustine-based regimens gave paired samples before and after chemotherapy.

Amplification of TCR beta used genomic DNA extracted from peripheral blood. V dropped 2 bases and J dropped 2 bases, with 6 bases sitting between them. The CDR3 is 13 amino acids. Study results and caveats: Compared with age-matched healthy donors, untreated hematological or solid cancer patients showed higher blood TCR clonality.

Multiplex touch-down PCR with TRB-A/B primers amplified rearranged V-D-J TRB sequences. MiXCR was run by TCRdb on the multiplex PCR reads, yielding one entry per CDR3 protein. The table has thousands of distinct CDR3 sequences, roughly 35% seen once; the top ten hold 13% to 15%. The source of this sequence is a human donor with a blood cancer. This chain joins TRBV12-3 or TRBV12-4 and TRBJ1-2; D not certain. Sequenced sample: blood. CDR3 nucleotides: TGTGCCAGCAGTTTAAACCGGAACTATGGCTACACCTTC. It yields the protein CASSLNRNYGYTF.